This entry is about one TCR beta chain. PCR primers comprised 60 Vbeta and 13 Jbeta primers. Profiled with immunoSEQ multiplex PCR; TCRdb holds only in-frame clones, not every one. This table holds more than 200,000 clones, under 70% found once. This specimen comes from a study of cytomegalovirus exposure and HLA in healthy donors. Germline CDR1 and CDR2: MNHNS and SASEGT. This CDR3 is 11 amino acids long. The germline V and J ends were trimmed by 7 bases and 4 bases, with 7 bases remaining between them. The chain is built from TRBV6-1 and TRBJ2-5; D unclear. The source of this sequence is a man between 40 and 49 years old in good health and CMV-seropositive. Sequencing used PBMCs. In nucleotides, the CDR3 is TGTGCCAGCATGGGCCTAGAGACCCAGTACTTC. This gives the protein CASMGLETQYF.